This TCR beta chain was recovered during a study of CD8+ T cells in alopecia areata. The study, taken as a whole, reports: Many expanded lesional clones remained in scalp and blood on tofacitinib. Among the top 100, expanded CD8+ clones, as well as scalp clonality, were significantly decreased by tofacitinib. Having just one nonresponder leaves the connection between baseline CD8+ expansion and response unresolved.

This clone has a handful of counts. No antigen is known for it. The treatment here: oral pan-JAK inhibitor, 5-10 mg twice daily. Specimens obtained from alopecia areata patients comprised lesional scalp punch biopsies and peripheral blood. Following RNA extraction, reverse transcription yielded cDNA that acted as the sequencing template. Assay used: immunoSEQ multiplex PCR; TCRdb lists only in-frame clones, some missing. The sample consists of about 300,000 clones, about three fifths of them appearing once. The germline V and J ends were trimmed by 5 bases and 2 bases, with 18 bases remaining between them. The CDR3 is 17 residues long. Germline V gives CDR1 SEHNR, CDR2 FQNEAQ (reference sequence).

V is TRBV7-9 and J is TRBJ2-2, with a tentative D call TRBD1 (5 bases). The source of this sequence is a human donor with alopecia areata. The input for sequencing was CD4+ T cells sorted from blood, taken at week 24, from a patient treated with tofacitinib. CDR3 sequence (DNA): TGTGCCAGCAGCCAGGGTTGGTTAGTCGGCAACACCGGGGAGCTGTTTTTT. Its translation is CASSQGWLVGNTGELFF.